This TCR beta chain comes out of a study of vaccination effects on CD4 cells after COVID-19. Turning to the study itself: Post-vaccine specimens arrived a median 72 days past the second dose.

Trimming took off 5 bases at V and 2 bases at J, with 11 bases between the two ends. The CDR3 sequence is 14 residues long. Per germline, CDR1 KGHDR and CDR2 SFDVKD. Sequencing was performed with immunoSEQ multiplex PCR; in TCRdb, only in-frame clones are kept and a portion is missing. The sample lists about 73,000 clones, approximately 73% seen once, with roughly 2.1% in the top ten. With more than 9 days of culture completed, CD4+ T cells were isolated. Each person got two doses of an mRNA SARS-CoV-2 vaccine, BNT162b2 or mRNA-1273. Testing of the vaccine recipients showed negative nucleocapsid antibodies and no prior SARS-CoV-2 infection. Regarding this clone: Antigen unknown.

The sequenced sample was CD4+ T cells from PBMCs cultured without peptide, obtained after COVID-19 vaccination. This receptor was taken from a human donor who received a COVID-19 vaccine. This chain joins TRBV24-1 and TRBJ2-5; D is possibly TRBD2 (6 bases). The CDR3 coding sequence is TGTGCCACCAGTGCCCCGGGGGTTCAAGAGACCCAGTACTTC. The encoded protein is CATSAPGVQETQYF.